The 3 T cell receptor beta chains presented below share a single source sample, sequenced in a study of blood T cell repertoires in COVID-19. Method: immunoSEQ multiplex PCR; TCRdb's copy keeps in-frame clones and lacks some. Of 250,000 to 300,000 clones in the sample, around 90% are singletons; the top ten hold roughly 2%. The specimen sequenced was peripheral blood. The receptors shown here come from a woman aged 50 to 65 who had recovered from COVID-19.

This chain connects TRBV4-2 to TRBJ2-3; 9 bases match TRBD2. The germline V gene has CDR1 LGHNA and CDR2 YNFKEQ. CDR3 size: 16 residues. J lost 4 bases, V lost 1 base, and 6 bases had no gene match. CDR3 in DNA: TGTGCCAGCAGCCAAGTCTTAGCGGGAGAAGCAGATACGCAGTATTTT. Residues: CASSQVLAGEADTQYF.

The chain has TRBV5-1 and TRBJ1-1; possible D gene TRBD1, 5 bases. The germline V gene has CDR1 SGHRS and CDR2 YFSETQ. The CDR3 spans 13 residues. V gave up 1 base and J gave up 5 bases, with 9 bases separating them. The CDR3 loop is CASSLSGGTEAFF. In DNA form, the CDR3 reads TGCGCCAGCAGCTTGAGCGGGGGTACTGAAGCTTTCTTT.

The chain links TRBV7-9 to TRBJ1-1; TRBD1 aligns across 7 bases. V gave up 2 bases and J gave up 4 bases; unmatched junction bases: 4. Germline V gene lookup returns CDR1 SEHNR and CDR2 FQNEAQ (reference sequence). The CDR3 totals 14 residues. The DNA of the CDR3 is TGTGCCAGCAGCTTATTGACAGGGCGCACTGAAGCTTTCTTT. It encodes CASSLLTGRTEAFF.